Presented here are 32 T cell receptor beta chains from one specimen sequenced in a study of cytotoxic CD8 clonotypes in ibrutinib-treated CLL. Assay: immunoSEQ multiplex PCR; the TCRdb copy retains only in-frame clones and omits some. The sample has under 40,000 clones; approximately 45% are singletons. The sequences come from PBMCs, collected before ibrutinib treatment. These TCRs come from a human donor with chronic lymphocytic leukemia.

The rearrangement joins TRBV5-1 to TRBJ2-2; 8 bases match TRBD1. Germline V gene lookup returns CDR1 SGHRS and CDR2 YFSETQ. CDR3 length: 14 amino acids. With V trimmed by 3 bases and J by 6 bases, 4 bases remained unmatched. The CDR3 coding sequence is TGCGCCAGCAGCTCAACGACAGGGGCCGGGGAGCTGTTTTTT. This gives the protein CASSSTTGAGELFF.

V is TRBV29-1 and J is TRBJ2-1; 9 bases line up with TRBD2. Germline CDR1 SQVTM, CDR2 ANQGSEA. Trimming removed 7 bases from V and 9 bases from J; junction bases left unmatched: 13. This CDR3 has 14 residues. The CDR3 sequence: CSGIQVAGVSEQFF. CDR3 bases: TGCAGCGGCATACAGGTAGCGGGGGTATCTGAGCAGTTCTTC.

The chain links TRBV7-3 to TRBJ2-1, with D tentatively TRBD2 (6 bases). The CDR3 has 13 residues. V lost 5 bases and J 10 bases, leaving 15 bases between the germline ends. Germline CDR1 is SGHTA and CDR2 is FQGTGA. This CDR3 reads CASSPGTGPEQFF. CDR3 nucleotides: TGTGCCAGCAGCCCCGGGACTGGCCCAGAGCAGTTCTTC.

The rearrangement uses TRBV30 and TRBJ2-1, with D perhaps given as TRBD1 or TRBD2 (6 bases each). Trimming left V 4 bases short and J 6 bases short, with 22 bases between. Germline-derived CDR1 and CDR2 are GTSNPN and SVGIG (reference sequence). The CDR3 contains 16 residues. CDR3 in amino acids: CAWTLVGRGPLNEQFF. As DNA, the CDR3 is TGTGCCTGGACCCTAGTAGGCCGGGGGCCTCTCAATGAGCAGTTCTTC.

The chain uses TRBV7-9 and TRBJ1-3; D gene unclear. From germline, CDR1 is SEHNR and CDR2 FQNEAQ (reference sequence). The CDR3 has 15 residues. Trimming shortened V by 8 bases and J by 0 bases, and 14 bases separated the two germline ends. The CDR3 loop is CASEFRVASGNTIYF. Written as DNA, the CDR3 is TGTGCCAGCGAATTCCGGGTCGCCTCTGGAAACACCATATATTTT.

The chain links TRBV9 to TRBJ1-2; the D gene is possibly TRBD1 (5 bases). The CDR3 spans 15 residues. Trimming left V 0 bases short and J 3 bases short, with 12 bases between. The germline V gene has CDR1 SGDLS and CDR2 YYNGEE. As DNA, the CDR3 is TGTGCCAGCAGCGTAGCGACAGAAAGAGACTATGGCTACACCTTC. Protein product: CASSVATERDYGYTF.

CDR3 sequence: CASRIGGGLEQYF. DNA for the CDR3: TGTGCCAGCAGAATCGGGGGGGGCCTCGAGCAGTACTTC. The genes are TRBV6-5 and TRBJ2-7, with 8 nucleotides matching TRBD2. V trimming: 6 bases; J trimming: 6 bases; junction bases outside the gene matches: 7. The CDR3 has 13 residues. The germline CDR1 and CDR2 sequences are MNHEY and SVGAGI.

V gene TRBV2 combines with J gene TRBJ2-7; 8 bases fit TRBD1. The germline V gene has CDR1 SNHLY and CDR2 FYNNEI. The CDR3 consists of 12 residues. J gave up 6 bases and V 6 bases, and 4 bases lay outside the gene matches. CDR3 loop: CASSWTGTEQYF. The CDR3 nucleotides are TGTGCCAGCAGCTGGACAGGGACCGAGCAGTACTTC.

The CDR3 region is CASSPLGQGDYGYTF. In DNA, the CDR3 is TGTGCCAGCTCACCATTAGGACAGGGGGACTATGGCTACACCTTC. The chain joins TRBV18 to TRBJ1-2, with TRBD1 identical over 10 bases. Germline-derived CDR1 and CDR2 are KGHSH and LQKENI. With V trimmed by 2 bases and J by 3 bases, 3 bases remained unmatched. This CDR3 region has 15 residues.

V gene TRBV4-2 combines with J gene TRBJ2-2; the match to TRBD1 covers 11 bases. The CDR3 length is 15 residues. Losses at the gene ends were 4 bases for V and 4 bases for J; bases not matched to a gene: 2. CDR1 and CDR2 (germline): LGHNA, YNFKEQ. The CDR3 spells CASSPGTGGTGELFF. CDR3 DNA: TGTGCCAGCAGCCCCGGGACAGGGGGCACCGGGGAGCTGTTTTTT.

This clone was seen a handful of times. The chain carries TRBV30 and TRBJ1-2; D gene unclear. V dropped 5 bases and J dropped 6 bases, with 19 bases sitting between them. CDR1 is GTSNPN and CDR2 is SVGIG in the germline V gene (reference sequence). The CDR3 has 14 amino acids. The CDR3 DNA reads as TGTGCCTGGGGGCTCGAGGGTCCTATCCATGGCTACACCTTC. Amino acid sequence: CAWGLEGPIHGYTF.

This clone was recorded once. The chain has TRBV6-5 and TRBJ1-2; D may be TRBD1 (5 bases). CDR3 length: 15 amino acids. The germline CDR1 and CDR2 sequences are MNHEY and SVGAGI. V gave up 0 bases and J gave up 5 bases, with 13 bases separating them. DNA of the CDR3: TGTGCCAGCAGTTACTCGGGAGCAGGGCGTTATGGCTACACCTTC. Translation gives CASSYSGAGRYGYTF.

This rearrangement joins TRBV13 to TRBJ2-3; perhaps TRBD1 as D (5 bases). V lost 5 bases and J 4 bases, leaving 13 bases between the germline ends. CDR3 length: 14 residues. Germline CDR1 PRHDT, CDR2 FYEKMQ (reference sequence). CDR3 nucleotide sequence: TGTGCCAGCAGCGCCGGACACCTGGCAGATACGCAGTATTTT. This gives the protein CASSAGHLADTQYF.

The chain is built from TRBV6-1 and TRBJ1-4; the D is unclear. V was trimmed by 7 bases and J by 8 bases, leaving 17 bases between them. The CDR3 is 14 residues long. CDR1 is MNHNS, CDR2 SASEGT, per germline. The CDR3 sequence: CASTEAGLGEKLFF. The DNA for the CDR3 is TGTGCCAGCACAGAAGCGGGTCTAGGCGAAAAACTGTTTTTT.

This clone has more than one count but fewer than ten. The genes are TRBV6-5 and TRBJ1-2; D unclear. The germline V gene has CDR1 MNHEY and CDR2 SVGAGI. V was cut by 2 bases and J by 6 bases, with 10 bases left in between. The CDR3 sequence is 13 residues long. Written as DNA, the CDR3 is TGTGCCAGCAGTTACGGAGGGAACGATGGCTACACCTTC. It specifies CASSYGGNDGYTF.

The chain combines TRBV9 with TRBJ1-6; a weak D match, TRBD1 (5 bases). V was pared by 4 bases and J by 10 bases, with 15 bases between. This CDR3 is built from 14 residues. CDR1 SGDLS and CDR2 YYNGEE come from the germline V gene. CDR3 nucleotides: TGTGCCAGCAGCCCAGCGGGGCCCCGGTCACCCCTCCACTTT. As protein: CASSPAGPRSPLHF.

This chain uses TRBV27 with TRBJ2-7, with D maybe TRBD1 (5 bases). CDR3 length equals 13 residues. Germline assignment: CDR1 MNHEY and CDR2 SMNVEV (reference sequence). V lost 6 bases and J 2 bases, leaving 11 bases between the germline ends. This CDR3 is CASRSWGPYEQYF. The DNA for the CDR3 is TGTGCCAGCAGATCATGGGGCCCCTACGAGCAGTACTTC.

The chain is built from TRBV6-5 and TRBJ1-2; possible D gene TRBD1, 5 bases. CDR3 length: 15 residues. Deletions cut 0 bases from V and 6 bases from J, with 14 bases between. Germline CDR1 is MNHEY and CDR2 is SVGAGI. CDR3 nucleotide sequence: TGTGCCAGCAGTTACTCGACCCCAGGGAGGAATGGCTACACCTTC. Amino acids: CASSYSTPGRNGYTF.

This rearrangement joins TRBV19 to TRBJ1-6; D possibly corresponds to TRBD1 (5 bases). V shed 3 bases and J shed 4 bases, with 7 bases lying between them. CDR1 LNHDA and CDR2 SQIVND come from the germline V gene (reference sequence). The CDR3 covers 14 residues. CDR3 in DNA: TGTGCCAGTAGTATCGGGGGTTATAATTCACCCCTCCACTTT. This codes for CASSIGGYNSPLHF.

The CDR3 loop is CASSSVGGDEKLFF. CDR3 sequence (DNA): TGTGCCAGCAGTTCAGTTGGAGGGGATGAAAAACTGTTTTTT. The chain combines TRBV27 with TRBJ1-4; weak D call: TRBD1 (5 bases). V lost 4 bases, J lost 6 bases, and 12 bases lay in between. CDR3 length: 14 amino acids. Germline CDR1 reads MNHEY; CDR2 reads SMNVEV (reference sequence).

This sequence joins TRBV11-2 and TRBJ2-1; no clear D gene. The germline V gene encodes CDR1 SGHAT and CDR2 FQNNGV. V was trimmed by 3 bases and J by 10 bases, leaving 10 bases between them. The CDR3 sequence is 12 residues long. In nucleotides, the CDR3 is TGTGCCAGCAGCTTCACCCCTGGGGAGCAGTTCTTC. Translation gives CASSFTPGEQFF.

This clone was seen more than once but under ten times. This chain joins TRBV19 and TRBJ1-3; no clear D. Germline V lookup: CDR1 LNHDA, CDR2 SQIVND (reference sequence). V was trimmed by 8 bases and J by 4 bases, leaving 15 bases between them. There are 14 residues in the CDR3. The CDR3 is CASAQKGTGNTIYF. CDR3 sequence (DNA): TGTGCCAGTGCCCAGAAGGGTACGGGAAACACCATATATTTT.

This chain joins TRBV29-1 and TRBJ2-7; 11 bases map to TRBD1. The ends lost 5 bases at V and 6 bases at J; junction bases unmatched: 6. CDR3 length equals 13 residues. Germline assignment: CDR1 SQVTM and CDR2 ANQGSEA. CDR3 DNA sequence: TGCAGCGTTCTCCGGGACAGGGGGTCCGAGCAGTACTTC. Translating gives CSVLRDRGSEQYF.

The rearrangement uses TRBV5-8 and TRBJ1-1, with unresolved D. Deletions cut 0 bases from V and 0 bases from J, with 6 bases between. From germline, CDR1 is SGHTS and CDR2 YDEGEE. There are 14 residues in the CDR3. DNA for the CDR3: TGTGCCAGCAGCTTGGGTCAGGTGAACACTGAAGCTTTCTTT. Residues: CASSLGQVNTEAFF.

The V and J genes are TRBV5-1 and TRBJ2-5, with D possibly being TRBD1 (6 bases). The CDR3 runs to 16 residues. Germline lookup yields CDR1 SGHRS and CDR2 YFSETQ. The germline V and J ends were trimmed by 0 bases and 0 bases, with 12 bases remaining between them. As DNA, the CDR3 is TGCGCCAGCAGCTTGGTGGCAGGACAGTACCAAGAGACCCAGTACTTC. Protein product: CASSLVAGQYQETQYF.

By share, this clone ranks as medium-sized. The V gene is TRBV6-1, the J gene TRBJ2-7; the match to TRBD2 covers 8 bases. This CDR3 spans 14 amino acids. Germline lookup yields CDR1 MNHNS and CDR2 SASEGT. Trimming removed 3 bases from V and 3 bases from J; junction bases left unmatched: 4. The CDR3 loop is CASSDPGTSYEQYF. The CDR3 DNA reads TGTGCCAGCAGTGACCCCGGGACTAGCTACGAGCAGTACTTC.

DNA of the CDR3: TGTGCCAGCAGTAAGGGGAGAGGCACAGATACGCAGTATTTT. This encodes CASSKGRGTDTQYF. V and J are TRBV9 and TRBJ2-3; tentatively, D is TRBD1 or TRBD2 (5 bases each). Trimming took off 5 bases at V and 1 base at J, with 11 bases between the two ends. The length of the CDR3 is 14 residues. In germline, CDR1 is SGDLS, CDR2 YYNGEE.

Here the CDR3 reads CASSLRKEEYEQYF. The CDR3 bases are TGTGCCAGCAGCCTGAGAAAAGAGGAGTACGAGCAGTACTTC. The chain employs TRBV14 and TRBJ2-7; D not resolved. Trimming removed 4 bases at V and 4 bases at J, with 14 bases between. This CDR3 has 14 amino acids. Per the germline V gene, CDR1 is SGHDN and CDR2 is FVKESK.

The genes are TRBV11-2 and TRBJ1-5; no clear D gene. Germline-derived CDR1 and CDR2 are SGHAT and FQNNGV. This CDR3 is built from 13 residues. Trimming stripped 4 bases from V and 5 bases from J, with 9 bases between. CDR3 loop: CASSSQTDQPQHF. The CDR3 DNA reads TGTGCCAGCAGCTCACAAACTGATCAGCCCCAGCATTTT. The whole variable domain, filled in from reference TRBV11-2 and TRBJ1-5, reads EAGVAQSPRYKIIEKRQSVAFWCNPISGHATLYWYQQILGQGPKLLIQFQNNGVVDDSQLPKDRFSAERLKGVDSTLKIQPAKLEDSAVYLCASSSQTDQPQHFGDGTRLSIL.

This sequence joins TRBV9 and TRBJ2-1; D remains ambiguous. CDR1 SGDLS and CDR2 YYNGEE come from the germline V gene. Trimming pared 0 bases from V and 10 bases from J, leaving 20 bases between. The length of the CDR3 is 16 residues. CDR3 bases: TGTGCCAGCAGCGTAGACGGGCGCAGCGACACGCTAGAGCAGTTCTTC. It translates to CASSVDGRSDTLEQFF.

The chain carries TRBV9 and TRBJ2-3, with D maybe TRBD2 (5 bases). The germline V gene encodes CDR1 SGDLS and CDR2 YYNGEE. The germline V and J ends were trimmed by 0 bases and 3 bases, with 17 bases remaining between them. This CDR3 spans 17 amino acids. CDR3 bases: TGTGCCAGCAGCGTAGGTGGGAGCGCTCGTTTAACAGATACGCAGTATTTT. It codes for CASSVGGSARLTDTQYF.

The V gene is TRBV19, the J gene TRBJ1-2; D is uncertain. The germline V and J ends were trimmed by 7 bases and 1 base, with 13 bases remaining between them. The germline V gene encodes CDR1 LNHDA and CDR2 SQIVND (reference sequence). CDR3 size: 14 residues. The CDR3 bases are TGTGCCAGTACCCAAAGAGGGAATAACTATGGCTACACCTTC. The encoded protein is CASTQRGNNYGYTF.